This T cell receptor beta chain was sequenced during a study of blood T cell repertoires in COVID-19. In the study overall: The United States, Italy and Spain were the sources of the acute and convalescent COVID-19 samples.

There are 14 residues in the CDR3. Trimming took off 9 bases at V and 2 bases at J, with 15 bases between the two ends. From germline, CDR1 is MNHEY and CDR2 SVGAGI. Authors' analysis steps: How many nucleated cells were present was estimated from reference gene primer amplification. Generated by immunoSEQ multiplex PCR, the TCRdb table keeps only in-frame clones and is missing some. V, J and clone size derive from that table, while D and trimming were established from the DNA sequence. The sample yields approximately 40,000 clones, about 86% seen once. V usage is TRBV6-5 and J usage is TRBJ2-3; D is perhaps TRBD2 (6 bases). This TCR was sampled from a human donor in a cohort sampled during active COVID-19. Sequenced material: peripheral blood. The CDR3 coding sequence is TGTGCCAGTAGACGGGGAGGCCACACAGATACGCAGTATTTT. Residues: CASRRGGHTDTQYF.